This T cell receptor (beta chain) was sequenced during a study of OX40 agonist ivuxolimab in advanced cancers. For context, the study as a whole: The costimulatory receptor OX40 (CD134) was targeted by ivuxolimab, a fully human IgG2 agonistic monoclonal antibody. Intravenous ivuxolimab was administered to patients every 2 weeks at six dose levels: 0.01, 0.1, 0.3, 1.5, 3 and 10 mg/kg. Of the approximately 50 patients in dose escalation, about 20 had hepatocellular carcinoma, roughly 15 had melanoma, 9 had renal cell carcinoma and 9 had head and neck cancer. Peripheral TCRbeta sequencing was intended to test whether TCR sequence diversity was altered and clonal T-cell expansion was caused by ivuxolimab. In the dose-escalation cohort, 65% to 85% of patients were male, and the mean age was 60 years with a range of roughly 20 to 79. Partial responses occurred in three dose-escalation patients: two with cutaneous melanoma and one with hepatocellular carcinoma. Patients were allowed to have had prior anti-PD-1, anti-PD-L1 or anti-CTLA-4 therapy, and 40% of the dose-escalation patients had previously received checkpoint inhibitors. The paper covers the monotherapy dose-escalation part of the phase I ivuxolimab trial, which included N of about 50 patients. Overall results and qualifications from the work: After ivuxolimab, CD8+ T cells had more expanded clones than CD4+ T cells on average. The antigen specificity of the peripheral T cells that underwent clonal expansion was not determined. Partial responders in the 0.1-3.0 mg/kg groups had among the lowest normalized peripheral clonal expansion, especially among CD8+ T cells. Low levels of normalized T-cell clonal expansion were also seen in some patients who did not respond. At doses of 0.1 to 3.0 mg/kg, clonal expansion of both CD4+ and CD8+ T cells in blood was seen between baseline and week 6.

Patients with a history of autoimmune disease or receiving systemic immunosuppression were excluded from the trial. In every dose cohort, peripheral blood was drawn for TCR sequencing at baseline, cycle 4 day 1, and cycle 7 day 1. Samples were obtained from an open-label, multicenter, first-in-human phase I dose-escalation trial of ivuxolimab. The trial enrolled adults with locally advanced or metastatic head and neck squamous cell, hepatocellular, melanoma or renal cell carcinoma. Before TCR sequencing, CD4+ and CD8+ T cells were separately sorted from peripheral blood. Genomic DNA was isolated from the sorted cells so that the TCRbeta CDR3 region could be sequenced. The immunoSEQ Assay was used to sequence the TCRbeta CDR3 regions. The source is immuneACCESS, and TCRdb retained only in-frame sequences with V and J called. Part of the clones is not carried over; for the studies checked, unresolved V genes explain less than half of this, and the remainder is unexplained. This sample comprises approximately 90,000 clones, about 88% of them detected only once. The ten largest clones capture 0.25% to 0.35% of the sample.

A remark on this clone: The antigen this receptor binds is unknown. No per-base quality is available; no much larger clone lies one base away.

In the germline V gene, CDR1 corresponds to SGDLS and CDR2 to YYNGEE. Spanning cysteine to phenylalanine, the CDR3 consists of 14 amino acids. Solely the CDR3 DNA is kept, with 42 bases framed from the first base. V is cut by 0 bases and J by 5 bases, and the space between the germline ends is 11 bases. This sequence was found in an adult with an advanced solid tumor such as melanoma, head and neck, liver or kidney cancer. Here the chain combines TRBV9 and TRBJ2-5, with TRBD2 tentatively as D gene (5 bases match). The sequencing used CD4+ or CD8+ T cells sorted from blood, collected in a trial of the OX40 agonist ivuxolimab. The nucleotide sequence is TGTGCCAGCAGCGTAGGCGGGCGTGGGGAGACCCAGTACTTC. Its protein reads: CASSVGGRGETQYF.